This T cell receptor (beta chain) comes out of a study of regulatory T cells in long-lasting Graves disease. Stated time point: newly diagnosed GD, antithyroid drugs for less than 3 months. There was RNA extracted from PBMCs, and the TCR library was made from it. CDR3-region Arm-PCR and iRepertoire HTBI primers produced the TCR beta libraries. TCRdb fed the multiplex PCR reads into MiXCR, producing one record per CDR3 protein. The repertoire holds 350,000 to 450,000 distinct CDR3 sequences, with 15% as singletons. From germline, CDR1 is KGHDR and CDR2 SFDVKD. The CDR3 sequence is 11 residues long. V lost 4 bases and J lost 7, with 7 bases in between. The same sample was also studied in work on T cells in Graves' hyperthyroidism and ophthalmopathy.

This TCR came from a woman younger than 45 with Graves disease. The chain recombines TRBV24-1 with TRBJ2-7, with D unresolved. Here the sequenced sample was peripheral blood mononuclear cells (PBMCs), taken at new diagnosis, from a patient treated with antithyroid drugs. The DNA for the CDR3 is TGTGCCACCAGTGAGGGCAATGAGCAGTACTTC. Its translation: CATSEGNEQYF.